One T cell receptor beta chain is described in this entry. Antigen specificity is unknown. The data stem from a study of OX40 agonist ivuxolimab in advanced cancers. This table comes from immunoSEQ multiplex PCR, and its TCRdb copy is limited to in-frame clones, with some not included. The data hold around 60,000 clones, with nearly 85% observed a single time. General study results and limits: CD4+ T cells averaged fewer expanded clones than CD8+ T cells.

Specimen: CD4+ or CD8+ T cells sorted from blood, collected in a trial of the OX40 agonist ivuxolimab. The source of this sequence is an adult with an advanced solid tumor such as melanoma, head and neck, liver or kidney cancer.

CDR3 protein: CASSAGTSGGRETQYF. CDR3 DNA sequence: TGTGCCAGCAGCGCCGGGACTAGCGGGGGGAGGGAGACCCAGTACTTC. The gene calls are TRBV9 and TRBJ2-5, with 15 bases that match TRBD2. V lost 3 bases and J lost 5; bases outside the gene matches: 5. Germline loops: CDR1 SGDLS, CDR2 YYNGEE. This CDR3 is 16 amino acids long.